In its sample, the clone carrying this T cell receptor (beta chain) was seen many times. The data derive from a study of blood T cell repertoires in COVID-19. Background on the study: Donors in the United States, Italy and Spain gave samples during acute or convalescent COVID-19. In each case, the material was cDNA or gDNA derived from T cells, B-cell-depleted T cells, or PBMCs.

Original methodology: Reference gene primer amplification in the assay estimated nucleated cell counts. Assay used: immunoSEQ multiplex PCR; TCRdb lists only in-frame clones, some missing. That table supplies the V and J calls and clone size; D and trimming were determined from the DNA. The sample carries about 150,000 clones, around 82% recorded once. The CDR3 is 14 residues long. Per germline, CDR1 SGHNT and CDR2 YENEEA. The V and J ends lost 5 bases and 3 bases, in that order; junction bases with no gene match: 4. Sequenced input: peripheral blood. The receptor was isolated from a man in his fifties or sixties with active or convalescent COVID-19. The chain employs TRBV11-3 and TRBJ2-1, with 7 bases identical to TRBD2. CDR3 sequence (DNA): TGTGCCAGCAGCCCGAAGCGGGGCTACAATGAGCAGTTCTTC. Protein product: CASSPKRGYNEQFF.